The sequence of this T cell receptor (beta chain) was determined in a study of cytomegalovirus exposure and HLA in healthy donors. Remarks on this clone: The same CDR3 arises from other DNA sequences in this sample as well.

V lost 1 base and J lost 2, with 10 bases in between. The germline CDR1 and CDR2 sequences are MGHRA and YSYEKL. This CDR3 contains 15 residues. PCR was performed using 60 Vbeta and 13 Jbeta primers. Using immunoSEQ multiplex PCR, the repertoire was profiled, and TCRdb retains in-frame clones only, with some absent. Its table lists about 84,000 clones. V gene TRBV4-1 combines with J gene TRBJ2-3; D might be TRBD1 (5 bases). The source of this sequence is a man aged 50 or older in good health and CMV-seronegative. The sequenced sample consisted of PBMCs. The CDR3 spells CASSQVGRVTDTQYF. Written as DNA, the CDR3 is TGCGCCAGCAGCCAAGTCGGCAGGGTCACAGATACGCAGTATTTT.